This is a list of T cell receptor beta chains from one sample in a study of cytomegalovirus exposure and HLA in healthy donors. Produced via immunoSEQ multiplex PCR; TCRdb's table is partial and in-frame only. The sample has 150,000 to 200,000 clones; around four fifths are singletons. Material for sequencing was PBMCs. These receptors originate from a man aged 30-40 years in good health and CMV-seronegative. CDR3s include the opening cysteine and the closing phenylalanine or tryptophan. A D gene is named only where the DNA matches it firmly. Size values are once, few and many counts, or a class for expanded clones, and some rows have none.

abundance	d_gene	v_gene	j_gene	CDR3nt	CDR3aa
-	-	TRBV7-8	TRBJ2-3	TGTGCCAGCAGCTCTCGGTCAACTGATTCTAGCACAGATACGCAGTATTTT	CASSSRSTDSSTDTQYF
few	TRBD2	TRBV5-5	TRBJ2-4	TGTGCCAGCAGCTTACCTAGCGGGGGGAACATTCAGTACTTC	CASSLPSGGNIQYF
-	TRBD2	TRBV7-9	TRBJ2-3	TGTGCCAGCAGCCGAGGACTAGCGGGGGGAAAAACTAGCACAGATACGCAGTATTTT	CASSRGLAGGKTSTDTQYF
-	TRBD1	TRBV5-1	TRBJ2-7	TGCGCCAGCAGCGGGACAGGGCGCTCCTACGAGCAGTACTTC	CASSGTGRSYEQYF
-	TRBD2	TRBV7-2	TRBJ2-1	TGTGCCAGCAGCATCGGACTAGCGGGCTACAATGAGCAGTTCTTC	CASSIGLAGYNEQFF
-	TRBD1	TRBV5-4	TRBJ1-1	TGTACCAGCAGCTTTGGGACAGGTGACACTGAAGCTTTCTTT	CTSSFGTGDTEAFF
-	-	TRBV28	TRBJ1-5	TGTGCCAGCAGTGGACAGTCCAATCAGCCCCAGCATTTT	CASSGQSNQPQHF
-	-	TRBV4-3	TRBJ2-1	TGCGCCAGCAGCCAAGGTAGTGTTATCGACAATGAGCAGTTCTTC	CASSQGSVIDNEQFF
-	-	TRBV30	TRBJ2-1	TGTGCCTGGGGAGGGGTGGATGAGCAGTTCTTC	CAWGGVDEQFF
-	TRBD1	TRBV7-9	TRBJ1-2	TGTGCCAGCAGCCCTACGGACAGGGGGCCTGGCTATGGCTACACCTTC	CASSPTDRGPGYGYTF
-	-	TRBV20-1	TRBJ2-7	TGCAGTGCGGGCAGCTCCTACGAGCAGTACTTC	CSAGSSYEQYF
-	-	TRBV6-5	TRBJ1-1	TGTGCCAGCAGTTACTCGATGCGGGCTGGTAGCACTGAAGCTTTCTTT	CASSYSMRAGSTEAFF
-	-	TRBV29-1	TRBJ2-7	TGCAGCGTTGAAGTACAGACCTACGAGCAGTACTTC	CSVEVQTYEQYF
-	-	TRBV15	TRBJ2-7	TGTGCCACCAGCACCGGGGACACCTCCTACGAGCAGTACTTC	CATSTGDTSYEQYF
-	TRBD1	TRBV5-1	TRBJ2-7	TGCGCCAGCAGCTTAGGCCGGGACAGGCAATACTACGAGCAGTACTTC	CASSLGRDRQYYEQYF
-	-	TRBV5-5	TRBJ2-7	TGTGCCAGCAGCTTGGAAGGTTACACCGGGGGCGAGCAGTACTTC	CASSLEGYTGGEQYF
-	TRBD1	TRBV5-4	TRBJ1-1	TGTGCCAGCAGCATGAGACAGGGGATCGGAAACACTGAAGCTTTCTTT	CASSMRQGIGNTEAFF
-	-	TRBV11-3	TRBJ2-1	TGTGCCAGCAGCTTAAGCCTGGACGGGGGTCTTTACAATGAGCAGTTCTTC	CASSLSLDGGLYNEQFF
-	-	TRBV28	TRBJ1-1	TGTGCCAGCAGCTACACCGCCGGGGTAGTGGAAGCTTTCTTT	CASSYTAGVVEAFF
-	TRBD2	TRBV5-1	TRBJ2-7	TGCGCCAGCAGCTTGAGCGGGGGCCCAACCTACGAGCAGTACTTC	CASSLSGGPTYEQYF
-	-	TRBV7-9	TRBJ1-2	TGTGCCAGCAGTGTAGCTAACTATGGCTACACCTTC	CASSVANYGYTF
few	-	TRBV4-3	TRBJ1-3	TGCGCCAGCAGCCAAGACAGGTTCTCTGGAAACACCATATATTTT	CASSQDRFSGNTIYF
-	TRBD2	TRBV9	TRBJ2-2	TGTGCCAGCAGCGCCAGTCAAAGCGGGACCCAAAACACCGGGGAGCTGTTTTTT	CASSASQSGTQNTGELFF
-	-	TRBV18	TRBJ2-5	TGTGCCAGCTCACCAGGGGGGGAGACCCAGTACTTC	CASSPGGETQYF
-	TRBD2	TRBV2	TRBJ2-5	TGTGCCAGCACCAGGACTAGAAAAGAGACCCAGTACTTC	CASTRTRKETQYF
-	TRBD1	TRBV28	TRBJ2-3	TGTGCCAGCAGCCAGGGGGCGGGAAACACAGATACGCAGTATTTT	CASSQGAGNTDTQYF
-	TRBD2	TRBV19	TRBJ2-2	TGTGCCAGTAGGGAATCCGGGACTAGGGCCGGGGAGCTGTTTTTT	CASRESGTRAGELFF
once	-	TRBV18	TRBJ1-1	TGTGCCAGCTCACCACCTAGGGAGGGGGAAGCTTTCTTT	CASSPPREGEAFF
-	TRBD2	TRBV7-2	TRBJ2-7	TGTGCCAGCAGCTCGGGACTAGCGGGAGGTCCCTACGAGCAGTACTTC	CASSSGLAGGPYEQYF
few	TRBD2	TRBV7-9	TRBJ2-1	TGTGCCAGCAGCTTAGCGGGTAGCGGGGGACTCTACAATGAGCAGTTCTTC	CASSLAGSGGLYNEQFF
-	TRBD2	TRBV18	TRBJ2-3	TGTGCCAGCTCACCACGGATACTAGCGGGAGACAAACACACAGATACGCAGTATTTT	CASSPRILAGDKHTDTQYF
-	TRBD1	TRBV27	TRBJ2-7	TGTGCCAGCACCCTGGACAGGGCATCCCGTACGGAGCAGTACTTC	CASTLDRASRTEQYF
-	-	TRBV21-1	TRBJ2-7	TGTGCCAGCAGCAAAGGAGTAAACGAGCAGTACTTC	CASSKGVNEQYF
-	-	TRBV6-6	TRBJ2-3	TGTGCCAGCAGAAAGGGGGATACGCAGTATTTT	CASRKGDTQYF
few	TRBD2	TRBV5-1	TRBJ2-5	TGCGCCAGCAGCTTGGGCGGGGGGCGAGAGACCCAGTACTTC	CASSLGGGRETQYF
-	TRBD1	TRBV6-5	TRBJ1-5	TGTGCCAGCAGGCCGACAGGGGCGGTTTCCGCGCCCCAGCATTTT	CASRPTGAVSAPQHF
-	-	TRBV4-1	TRBJ1-6	TGCGCCAGCAGCCAAGAAACAACCGTGGACACGAGCTCCTATAATTCACCCCTCCACTTT	CASSQETTVDTSSYNSPLHF
-	TRBD1	TRBV28	TRBJ1-1	TGTGCCAGCAGTCCCGGGGACAGGGCGAACACTGAAGCTTTCTTT	CASSPGDRANTEAFF
-	-	TRBV4-1	TRBJ1-2	TGCGCCAGCAGCCAAGACGCGGGGGGAGGAGGCTACACCTTC	CASSQDAGGGGYTF
few	-	TRBV19	TRBJ2-6	TGTGCCAGTAGTTCGAGGGCGGATGGGGCCAACGTCCTGACTTTC	CASSSRADGANVLTF
-	-	TRBV7-3	TRBJ1-5	TGTGCCAGCAGCTTAGTAGGACAGCTCTATAGCAATCAGCCCCAGCATTTT	CASSLVGQLYSNQPQHF
-	TRBD2	TRBV19	TRBJ2-3	TGTGCCAGTAGTATTCTAGCGGGAGGCACAGATACGCAGTATTTT	CASSILAGGTDTQYF
-	-	TRBV2	TRBJ1-1	TGTGCCAGCAGTTTTTCACTCAACACTGAAGCTTTCTTT	CASSFSLNTEAFF
-	-	TRBV29-1	TRBJ1-2	TGCAGCGTTGGGCTGGGGGGGGTCTATGGCTACACCTTC	CSVGLGGVYGYTF
-	TRBD2	TRBV7-9	TRBJ2-1	TGTGCCAGCAGCTTTGGGACTAGCGGGAGCAATGAGCAGTTCTTC	CASSFGTSGSNEQFF
few	-	TRBV4-3	TRBJ1-5	TGCGCCAGCAGTCAGACAGGTACGAGCAATCAGCCCCAGCATTTT	CASSQTGTSNQPQHF
few	-	TRBV7-2	TRBJ1-2	TGTGCCAGCAGCTCTGGTAAAGGGAGTTATGGCTACACCTTC	CASSSGKGSYGYTF
once	-	TRBV18	TRBJ1-5	TGTGCCAGCTCGCCGGGGGTCAATCAGCCCCAGCATTTT	CASSPGVNQPQHF
-	TRBD2	TRBV5-1	TRBJ2-1	TGCGCCAGCACCACGCCCGGACTAGCGGGAGCCAGCGAGCAGTTCTTC	CASTTPGLAGASEQFF
-	TRBD2	TRBV4-3	TRBJ2-1	TGCGCCAGCAGCGGTAGCGGGAGGGCCCTCAATGAGCAGTTCTTC	CASSGSGRALNEQFF
-	TRBD1	TRBV9	TRBJ1-5	TGTGCCAGCAGCGTAGCGGGACAGAGCAATCAGCCCCAGCATTTT	CASSVAGQSNQPQHF
-	-	TRBV18	TRBJ1-1	TGTGCCAGCTCACCACCCGCCCGGCAGGACACTGAAGCTTTCTTT	CASSPPARQDTEAFF
-	TRBD2	TRBV13	TRBJ2-3	TGTGCCAGCAGCACTCTAGCGGGGGCCTCATCCACAGATACGCAGTATTTT	CASSTLAGASSTDTQYF
once	-	TRBV30	TRBJ2-4	TGTGCCTGGAGTGTACCAGGTAAAAACATTCAGTACTTC	CAWSVPGKNIQYF
once	TRBD1	TRBV7-2	TRBJ1-4	TGTGCCAGCAGTTCAGGACAGGTTGGGAAGAAACTGTTTTTT	CASSSGQVGKKLFF
-	TRBD2	TRBV10-3	TRBJ2-5	TGTGCCATCAGTGAGTCACTTACTAGCGCCCCCGCAGAGACCCAGTACTTC	CAISESLTSAPAETQYF
-	-	TRBV25-1	TRBJ2-3	TGTGCCAGCAGTGCACGGGGGGCTGGTACAGATACGCAGTATTTT	CASSARGAGTDTQYF
-	-	TRBV4-2	TRBJ1-5	TGTGCCAGCAGCCAGTCTGCTACTCCTAATAGCAATCAGCCCCAGCATTTT	CASSQSATPNSNQPQHF
few	-	TRBV7-9	TRBJ1-2	TGTGCCAGCAGCTTAGGAGTGCCTACCTATGGCTACACCTTC	CASSLGVPTYGYTF